This TCR beta chain stems from a study of blood T cells in healthy people across ages. General study results and limits: Higher diversity, along with more naive CD4+ cells, distinguished long-lived donors from aged donors.

A sample-barcoded 5' primer and a J-beta primer mix were used in a second PCR of roughly 6 to 11 cycles. Through a template-switch adaptor with 12 random nucleotides, each cDNA molecule received a tag. MiXCR, run by TCRdb on the 5' RACE reads, gives a single entry per CDR3 protein. This table has about 1.4 million distinct CDR3 sequences, 45% to 70% appearing once. As for this clonotype: As yet, its antigen is unknown.

Per-sample yields of isolated PBMCs were at least 6 million. This receptor was identified in a man aged 18 to 29 in good health. The sequencing input was blood.

The CDR3 loop is CASSLFSSESNQPQHF. The CDR3 DNA sequence: TGTGCCAGCAGTTTATTTTCCAGTGAGAGCAATCAGCCCCAGCATTTT. The chain recombines TRBV28 with TRBJ1-5; D is uncertain. The CDR3 is 16 amino acids. Trimming cost V 1 base and J 1 base, with 11 bases left between them. Per the germline V gene, CDR1 is MDHEN and CDR2 is SYDVKM.